The 20 T cell receptor beta chains listed next were all sequenced from one sample in a study of persistence of HIV-infected CD4 T cells. Antigen specificity for these receptors is unknown. Sequencing used immunoSEQ version 4 in survey mode. This table comes from immunoSEQ multiplex PCR, and its TCRdb copy is limited to in-frame clones, with some not included. This repertoire shows about 13,000 clones, about three quarters found once; its top ten account for roughly a sixth. Stimulation used 8 to 10 ug/mL lysate from CMV-infected fibroblasts. Responding CD4+ T cells were sorted by upregulation of both CD40 ligand and CD69. Specimen: CD4+ T cells sorted from PBMCs after roughly 18-hour stimulation, collected from a patient who received antiretroviral therapy. The receptors shown here come from an adult man with HIV who was CMV-seropositive.

V usage is TRBV6-4 and J usage is TRBJ2-3, with 8 bases fitting TRBD1. Germline lookup yields CDR1 MRHNA and CDR2 SNTAGT. This CDR3 has 13 amino acids. V gave up 4 bases and J gave up 4 bases; unmatched junction bases: 1. The CDR3 region has the DNA TGTGCCAGCAGTGGACAGGGGTCAGATACGCAGTATTTT. Translation: CASSGQGSDTQYF.

The chain employs TRBV6-5 and TRBJ2-7; D is uncertain. The CDR3 contains 11 residues. Germline V lookup: CDR1 MNHEY, CDR2 SVGAGI. V lost 6 bases and J 3 bases, leaving 6 bases between the germline ends. The CDR3 sequence: CASRYDYEQYF. The CDR3 region has the DNA TGTGCCAGCAGATACGACTACGAGCAGTACTTC.

The J gene is TRBJ2-7, the V gene TRBV6-6; D remains unclear. With 2 bases removed from V and 5 bases from J, the gap between germline ends came to 13 bases. Germline V lookup: CDR1 MNHNY, CDR2 SVGAGI (reference sequence). The CDR3 is 14 amino acids. This CDR3 is CASSYDLLSDEQYF. In nucleotides, the CDR3 is TGTGCCAGCAGTTACGATCTGTTATCGGACGAGCAGTACTTC.

This chain joins TRBV3-1 (or the pseudogene TRBV3-2) and TRBJ2-2, with D possibly called TRBD1 or TRBD2 (6 bases each). This CDR3 comprises 16 residues. Germline V gives CDR1 LGHDT, CDR2 YNNKEL (reference sequence). Trimming cost V 2 bases and J 3 bases, with 13 bases left between them. The CDR3 is CASSQQFGGHTGELFF. For the CDR3, the DNA is TGTGCCAGCAGCCAACAGTTTGGGGGGCACACCGGGGAGCTGTTTTTT.

This chain's CDR3 is CATAEARGTDTQYF. The CDR3 DNA sequence: TGTGCCACCGCAGAGGCTAGGGGCACAGATACGCAGTATTTT. The J gene is TRBJ2-3, the V gene TRBV24-1; D remains ambiguous. Germline-derived CDR1 and CDR2 are KGHDR and SFDVKD. This CDR3 is 14 amino acids long. The ends were cut back, 9 bases at V and 1 base at J, with 13 bases in the middle.

The rearrangement links TRBV7-2 to TRBJ1-2; 8 bases align to TRBD1. The CDR3 is 15 amino acids. With 4 bases clipped from V and 7 bases from J, the junction kept 11 bases outside the gene matches. Germline V gene lookup returns CDR1 SGHTA and CDR2 FQGNSA. CDR3 protein: CASSSRTGSTFGYTF. The CDR3 DNA reads as TGTGCCAGCAGCTCCCGGACAGGGTCTACCTTTGGCTACACCTTC.

The chain employs TRBV7-2 and TRBJ2-7; TRBD2 agrees at 9 bases. Germline V gives CDR1 SGHTA, CDR2 FQGNSA. The CDR3 is 13 residues long. V gave up 5 bases and J gave up 3 bases; unmatched junction bases: 2. CDR3 amino acids: CASSPAGGYEQYF. Here the CDR3 DNA reads TGTGCCAGCAGCCCAGCGGGGGGCTACGAGCAGTACTTC. The full variable domain, its missing parts supplied by reference TRBV7-2 and TRBJ2-7, is GAGVSQSPSNKVTEKGKDVELRCDPISGHTALYWYRQSLGQGLEFLIYFQGNSAPDKSGLPSDRFSAERTGGSVSTLTIQRTQQEDSAVYLCASSPAGGYEQYFGPGTRLTVT.

This clone was seen more than once but under ten times. The chain links TRBV9 to TRBJ1-5; D unclear. The CDR3 has 14 residues. The germline V gene has CDR1 SGDLS and CDR2 YYNGEE. Trimming shortened V by 5 bases and J by 6 bases, and 15 bases separated the two germline ends. Here the CDR3 reads CASSPMASGQPQHF. The CDR3, as DNA: TGTGCCAGCAGTCCGATGGCGTCCGGTCAGCCCCAGCATTTT.

The V and J genes are TRBV6-1 and TRBJ2-5; 13 bases align to TRBD2. The V segment lost 1 base and the J segment 7 bases; nucleotides outside the gene matches: 3. The CDR3 has 15 residues. CDR1 is MNHNS and CDR2 is SASEGT in the germline V gene. The CDR3 coding sequence is TGTGCCAGCAGTGAAGAGACTAGCGGGGGGCTGACCCAGTACTTC. Translating it yields CASSEETSGGLTQYF.

V and J are TRBV7-2 and TRBJ2-7; 7 nucleotides agree with TRBD1. The CDR3 runs to 14 residues. Losses at the gene ends were 4 bases for V and 4 bases for J; bases not matched to a gene: 7. Germline values: CDR1 SGHTA, CDR2 FQGNSA. The CDR3 is CASSSDRARYEQYF. The CDR3, as DNA: TGTGCCAGCAGCTCAGACAGGGCCCGGTACGAGCAGTACTTC.

This chain joins TRBV5-1 and TRBJ2-2, with 7 bases fitting TRBD2. Germline assignment: CDR1 SGHRS and CDR2 YFSETQ. The V segment lost 1 base and the J segment 7 bases; nucleotides outside the gene matches: 16. This CDR3 has 18 residues. The CDR3 DNA is TGCGCCAGCAGCTTGCCTTCACTGGGAGCGGGATTTGACGGGGAGCTGTTTTTT. Residues: CASSLPSLGAGFDGELFF.

There are a few counts of this clone. Here the CDR3 DNA reads TGTGCCAGCAGCCAACTAACAGGGGGCCTGGGCGAGCAGTACTTC. It is translated as CASSQLTGGLGEQYF. V and J are TRBV14 and TRBJ2-7, with 9 bases matching TRBD1. CDR3 size: 15 residues. Germline CDR1 and CDR2: SGHDN and FVKESK. V lost 2 bases and J lost 6; bases outside the gene matches: 8.

The gene calls are TRBV18 and TRBJ2-4; a weak D match, TRBD1 (6 bases). V lost 4 bases to trimming and J lost 7 bases, with 17 bases between them. Looked up from germline, CDR1 is KGHSH and CDR2 is LQKENI. The CDR3 has 15 amino acids. The CDR3 bases are TGTGCCAGCTCACTCGCCTCAGGGGCGGATAACATTCAGTACTTC. It specifies CASSLASGADNIQYF.

The count of this clone is one. The genes are TRBV19 and TRBJ2-2, with a possible D match to TRBD1 (6 bases). Deletions cut 6 bases from V and 4 bases from J, with 15 bases between. The CDR3 is made up of 15 amino acids. The germline gives CDR1 LNHDA, CDR2 SQIVND (reference sequence). Written as DNA, the CDR3 is TGTGCCAGTAGGGGGGAGAACAGGGTCACCGGGGAGCTGTTTTTT. Translated: CASRGENRVTGELFF.

This chain joins TRBV6-6 and TRBJ2-3, with 13 bases lining up with TRBD2. V shed 5 bases, J shed 0 bases, and the junction held 5 bases outside the gene matches. Germline V gene lookup returns CDR1 MNHNY and CDR2 SVGAGI (reference sequence). CDR3 length: 17 amino acids. The CDR3 nucleotides are TGTGCCAGCAGTCGGACTAGCGGGGGCGGCAGCACAGATACGCAGTATTTT. Protein product: CASSRTSGGGSTDTQYF.

The chain links TRBV3-1 (or the pseudogene TRBV3-2) to TRBJ2-1; perhaps TRBD1 as D (5 bases). The CDR3 covers 14 residues. CDR1 is LGHDT, CDR2 YNNKEL, per germline (reference sequence). The germline V and J ends were trimmed by 0 bases and 6 bases, with 9 bases remaining between them. CDR3 coding DNA: TGTGCCAGCAGCCAAGATCCAGGGTCCAATGAGCAGTTCTTC. Its protein product is CASSQDPGSNEQFF.

The rearrangement joins TRBV9 to TRBJ1-1; weak D call: TRBD1 (6 bases). The germline V gene has CDR1 SGDLS and CDR2 YYNGEE. The CDR3 is 13 residues long. Between the trimmed V and J ends, which lost 0 bases and 10 bases, there was a span of 13 bases. CDR3 region: CASSVVQGNPAFF. CDR3 sequence (DNA): TGTGCCAGCAGCGTAGTACAGGGAAACCCAGCTTTCTTT.

The chain joins TRBV5-8 to TRBJ1-2, with 8 bases matching TRBD1. CDR3 length equals 15 residues. Per germline, CDR1 SGHTS and CDR2 YDEGEE. Germline trimming cut 4 bases from V and 3 bases from J; bases unmatched to any gene: 8. The CDR3 DNA follows: TGTGCCAGCAGCCGAAGTGGACAGGGCGACTATGGCTACACCTTC. Amino acid sequence: CASSRSGQGDYGYTF.

V and J are TRBV9 and TRBJ2-7, with TRBD1 matching 9 bases. V was clipped by 4 bases and J by 12 bases; unmatched bases: 8. Germline loops: CDR1 SGDLS, CDR2 YYNGEE. CDR3 length equals 12 residues. CDR3 nucleotide sequence: TGTGCCAGCAGCAAAAGGGACAGGGAGTCGTACTTC. As protein: CASSKRDRESYF.

The genes are TRBV7-3 and TRBJ2-7, with TRBD2 matching over 10 bases. Germline CDR1 is SGHTA and CDR2 is FQGTGA. The CDR3 runs 13 residues. V lost 4 bases and J lost 4; bases outside the gene matches: 1. CDR3 DNA: TGTGCCAGCAGCTCAGCGGGGGGGTACGAGCAGTACTTC. It yields the protein CASSSAGGYEQYF.